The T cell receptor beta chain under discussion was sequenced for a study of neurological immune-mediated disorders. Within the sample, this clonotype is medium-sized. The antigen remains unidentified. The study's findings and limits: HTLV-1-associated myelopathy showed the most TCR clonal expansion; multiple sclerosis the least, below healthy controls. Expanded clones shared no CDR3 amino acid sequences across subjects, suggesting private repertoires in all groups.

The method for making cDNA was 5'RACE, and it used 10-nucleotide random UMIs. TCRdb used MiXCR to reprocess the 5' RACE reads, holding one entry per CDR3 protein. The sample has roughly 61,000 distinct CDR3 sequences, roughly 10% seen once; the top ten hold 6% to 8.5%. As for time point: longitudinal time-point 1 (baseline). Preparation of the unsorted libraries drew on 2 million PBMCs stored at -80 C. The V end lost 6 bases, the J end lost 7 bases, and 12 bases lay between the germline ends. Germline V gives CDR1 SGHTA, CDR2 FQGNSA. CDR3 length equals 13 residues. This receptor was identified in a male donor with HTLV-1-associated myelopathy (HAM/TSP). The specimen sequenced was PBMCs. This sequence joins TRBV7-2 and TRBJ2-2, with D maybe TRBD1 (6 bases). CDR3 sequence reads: CASRLGGGGELFF. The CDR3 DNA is TGTGCCAGCAGGCTAGGGGGTGGCGGGGAGCTGTTTTTT.